This is a list of T cell receptor beta chains from one sample in a study of T cell responses to AZD1222 COVID-19 vaccine. Clones were sequenced by immunoSEQ multiplex PCR, and TCRdb holds only the in-frame ones, with some missing. The sample records over 150,000 clones, 88% being singletons. Sequenced material: peripheral blood, taken 28 days after the second AZD1222 dose. The receptors stem from an adult who received the AZD1222 COVID-19 vaccine. CDR3s leave out the opening cysteine and the closing phenylalanine or tryptophan. The size entry is marked missing in some rows and otherwise reads once, few, many or a size class.

v_gene: TRBV2
abundance: .
CDR3aa: ASTSPPHEQY

v_gene: TRBV19
abundance: .
CDR3aa: ASSPGHKDEQY

v_gene: TRBV19
abundance: once
CDR3aa: ASSINRNTEAF

v_gene: TRBV3-1/TRBV3-2
abundance: .
CDR3aa: ASGMLQETQY

v_gene: TRBV6-2/TRBV6-3
abundance: once
CDR3aa: ASSSTGDIRMSTGELF

v_gene: TRBV19
abundance: .
CDR3aa: ASMRDWSSGNTIY

v_gene: TRBV5-1
abundance: .
CDR3aa: ASSLASGGASADTQY

v_gene: TRBV2
abundance: .
CDR3aa: ASSVQGEDSPLH

v_gene: TRBV18
abundance: few
CDR3aa: ASSPGQGAYEQY

v_gene: TRBV10-3
abundance: .
CDR3aa: AISESKGNYEQY

v_gene: TRBV2
abundance: .
CDR3aa: ASRLDYSGETQY

v_gene: TRBV6-5
abundance: .
CDR3aa: ASKRNGETEAF

v_gene: TRBV19
abundance: .
CDR3aa: ASSTYRGENEKLF

v_gene: TRBV2
abundance: .
CDR3aa: ASSEGRGSRHEQY

v_gene: TRBV5-1
abundance: .
CDR3aa: ASSVVTGNTGELF

v_gene: TRBV2
abundance: .
CDR3aa: ASSWTGGHEQY

v_gene: TRBV7-2
abundance: once
CDR3aa: ASSLGTGVTDTQY

v_gene: TRBV24-1
abundance: .
CDR3aa: ATSDLVAGREETQY

v_gene: TRBV2
abundance: few
CDR3aa: ASCRDRGGQPQH

v_gene: TRBV19
abundance: .
CDR3aa: ASSNDRDSPLH

v_gene: TRBV5-1
abundance: .
CDR3aa: ASSRRVAATNEKLF

v_gene: TRBV18
abundance: .
CDR3aa: ASSYGHTEETQY

v_gene: TRBV19
abundance: .
CDR3aa: ASSPFRDSYEQY

v_gene: TRBV18
abundance: .
CDR3aa: ASSPTTKSETQY

v_gene: TRBV11-2
abundance: .
CDR3aa: ASSLSSYEQY

v_gene: TRBV6-1
abundance: .
CDR3aa: ASSETGLRPEAF

v_gene: TRBV2
abundance: .
CDR3aa: ASSEGLAGGGETQY

v_gene: TRBV5-1
abundance: .
CDR3aa: ASSFSGTANTGELF

v_gene: TRBV20-1
abundance: few
CDR3aa: SAFPYEQY

v_gene: TRBV24-1
abundance: .
CDR3aa: ATSDPGLAGIHEQF

v_gene: TRBV5-4
abundance: .
CDR3aa: ASSSIGTDYEQY

v_gene: TRBV9
abundance: .
CDR3aa: ASSVVGGGAGDTQY

v_gene: TRBV5-1
abundance: .
CDR3aa: ASTPYSGGPQETQY